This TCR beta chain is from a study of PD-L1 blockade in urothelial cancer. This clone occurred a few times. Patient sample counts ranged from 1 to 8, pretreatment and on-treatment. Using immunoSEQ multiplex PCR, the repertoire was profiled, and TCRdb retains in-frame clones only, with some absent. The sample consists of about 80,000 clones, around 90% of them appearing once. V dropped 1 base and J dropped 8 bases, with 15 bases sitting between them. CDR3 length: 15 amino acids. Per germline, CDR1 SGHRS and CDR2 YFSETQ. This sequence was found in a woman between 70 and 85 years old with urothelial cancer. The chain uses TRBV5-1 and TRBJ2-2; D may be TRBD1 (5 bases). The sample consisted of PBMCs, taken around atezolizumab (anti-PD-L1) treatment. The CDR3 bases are TGCGCCAGCAGCTTGACTCTCAGGGTAGAAGGGGAGCTGTTTTTT. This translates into CASSLTLRVEGELFF.